This TCR beta chain was identified in a study of blood T cell repertoires in COVID-19. Overall study: Researchers got acute and convalescent COVID-19 samples from the United States, Italy and Spain.

Germline CDR1 and CDR2: SNHLY and FYNNEI. This CDR3 contains 15 residues. J was trimmed by 0 bases and V by 6 bases; bases with no gene match: 4. Original handling: The authors estimated nucleated cell counts from reference gene primer amplification. Sequencing used immunoSEQ multiplex PCR; TCRdb keeps in-frame clones, though not all of them. V, J and clone size are taken as reported in that table, and D and trimming were inferred from the DNA itself. The sample lists 100,000 to 150,000 clones, around 90% occurring once. Seattle patient enrollment occurred during active infection, with longitudinal follow-up thereafter.

This clonotype was sampled from a woman aged 55-75 years with COVID-19, enrolled during active disease. The chain recombines TRBV2 with TRBJ2-1, with TRBD1 matching 8 bases. Sequencing was done on a sample of peripheral blood. DNA for the CDR3: TGTGCCAGCAGAGTCGACAGGGGCTCCTACAATGAGCAGTTCTTC. This encodes CASRVDRGSYNEQFF.